This TCR beta chain came from a study of T cell changes during pregnancy in multiple sclerosis. The method was immunoSEQ multiplex PCR; TCRdb's version includes in-frame clones alone and lacks a portion of them. Of 30,000 to 35,000 clones listed, roughly nine tenths are singletons. The V gene end was trimmed by 0 bases and the J gene end by 13 bases; junction bases not matched to a gene: 10. CDR3 size: 14 residues. Germline V CDR1 and CDR2: SGHNT, YYREEE (reference sequence). V gene TRBV5-4 combines with J gene TRBJ2-4; TRBD1 matches at 7 bases. This TCR came from a female donor with multiple sclerosis, enrolled in a pregnancy study. The sample here was CD8+ T cells from peripheral blood mononuclear cells, taken after pregnancy. CDR3 bases: TGTGCCAGCAGCTTGGGGACAGGACCTCTTCGGCAGTACTTC. Its protein product is CASSLGTGPLRQYF.